These 26 T cell receptor beta chains were all obtained from the same sample, sequenced in a study of T cells after yellow fever vaccination. MiXCR, applied by TCRdb to the 5' RACE reads, yields one record per CDR3 protein. Among approximately 180,000 distinct CDR3 sequences, approximately 6.2% were seen once, and the ten largest hold nearly 3%. The material sequenced was CD4+ T cells sorted from PBMCs, taken on the day of the first yellow fever vaccination. The receptor set was obtained from a man between 18 and 29 years old who received the YFV17D yellow fever vaccine.

This clonotype was recorded many times. The chain carries TRBV20-1 and TRBJ2-3; 8 positions agree with TRBD2. Trimming removed 2 bases from V and 1 base from J; junction bases left unmatched: 5. This CDR3 has 15 amino acids. Per the germline V gene, CDR1 is DFQATT and CDR2 is SNEGSKA (reference sequence). In DNA form, the CDR3 reads TGCAGTGCTAGAAGTACTAGCGGTCGCACAGATACGCAGTATTTT. This translates into CSARSTSGRTDTQYF.

CDR3 sequence (DNA): TGTGCCATCAGGGGACCGGGACAAGGTGAAAAACTGTTTTTT. Translated, it gives CAIRGPGQGEKLFF. The chain employs TRBV10-3 and TRBJ1-4; TRBD1 might be the D (6 bases). CDR1 is ENHRY and CDR2 is SYGVKD in the germline V gene. The germline V and J ends were trimmed by 6 bases and 7 bases, with 15 bases remaining between them. This CDR3 is 14 amino acids long.

V and J are TRBV4-1 and TRBJ1-2, with D unresolved. The V end was cut by 1 base, the J end by 5 bases, with 26 bases between. The CDR3 is 19 amino acids. Germline V CDR1 and CDR2: MGHRA, YSYEKL. CDR3 loop: CASSQVVQPVVGRDYGYTF. The CDR3 nucleotides read TGCGCCAGCAGCCAAGTTGTACAGCCCGTAGTGGGCCGTGATTATGGCTACACCTTC.

This clonotype was recorded at least ten times. The chain carries TRBV9 and TRBJ2-1; 9 positions agree with TRBD2. CDR1 is SGDLS and CDR2 is YYNGEE in the germline V gene. The CDR3 has 15 residues. The J segment lost 4 bases and the V segment lost 4 bases, leaving 6 bases of the junction unmatched. The CDR3 is CASSLTSGDYNEQFF. The CDR3 DNA is TGTGCCAGCAGCCTGACTAGCGGTGATTACAATGAGCAGTTCTTC.

This chain joins TRBV20-1 and TRBJ2-2, with 13 bases that match TRBD2. Losses at the gene ends were 2 bases for V and 5 bases for J; bases not matched to a gene: 5. CDR1 is DFQATT and CDR2 is SNEGSKA in the germline V gene (reference sequence). The CDR3 has 16 residues. The CDR3 nucleotides are TGCAGTGCTAGACTGACTAGCGGGGGGCTGACCGGGGAGCTGTTTTTT. This gives the protein CSARLTSGGLTGELFF.

The V call is TRBV20-1, the J call TRBJ2-1; 9 bases align to TRBD2. J gave up 5 bases and V 0 bases, and 5 bases lay outside the gene matches. CDR1 is DFQATT and CDR2 is SNEGSKA in the germline V gene (reference sequence). The CDR3 extends over 15 amino acids. This chain's CDR3 is CSARDWRGGDNEQFF. CDR3 DNA: TGCAGTGCTAGAGATTGGCGGGGGGGAGACAATGAGCAGTTCTTC.

This clonotype was detected ten times or more. The V and J genes are TRBV29-1 and TRBJ2-1; tentative D call: TRBD2 (5 bases). V was trimmed by 7 bases and J by 7 bases, leaving 20 bases between them. The CDR3 has 14 residues. Germline CDR1 SQVTM, CDR2 ANQGSEA. For the CDR3, the DNA is TGCAGCGGGACTCGGACCGGGGTTGGGAATGAGCAGTTCTTC. Its protein is CSGTRTGVGNEQFF.

This clonotype appeared a few times. The CDR3 sequence: CSARPRDYGYTF. The CDR3 DNA reads TGCAGTGCTAGGCCCAGAGACTATGGCTACACCTTC. The chain couples TRBV20-1 to TRBJ1-2; D unclear. V lost 3 bases and J 3 bases, leaving 8 bases between the germline ends. Per the germline V gene, CDR1 is DFQATT and CDR2 is SNEGSKA (reference sequence). CDR3 length: 12 residues.

Sample share makes this clonotype medium-sized. CDR3 protein: CASSLAVGIYEQYF. CDR3 bases: TGCGCCAGCAGCTTGGCCGTGGGGATTTACGAGCAGTACTTC. The chain recombines TRBV5-1 with TRBJ2-7; no clear D gene. Between the trimmed V and J ends, which lost 0 bases and 4 bases, there was a span of 11 bases. This CDR3 spans 14 amino acids. CDR1 SGHRS and CDR2 YFSETQ come from the germline V gene.

This clonotype was observed many times. The J gene is TRBJ2-3, the V gene TRBV5-1, with D maybe TRBD1 (6 bases). Germline CDR1 and CDR2: SGHRS and YFSETQ. Between the trimmed V and J ends, which lost 0 bases and 6 bases, there was a span of 14 bases. The CDR3 spans 15 residues. The CDR3 region has the DNA TGCGCCAGCAGCTTGGATCGCAGGGGAGTCGATACGCAGTATTTT. Translation: CASSLDRRGVDTQYF.

V is TRBV5-4 and J is TRBJ2-1, with 8 bases matching TRBD2. The CDR3 contains 16 residues. J was trimmed by 4 bases and V by 0 bases; bases with no gene match: 6. CDR1 and CDR2 (germline): SGHNT, YYREEE (reference sequence). DNA for the CDR3: TGTGCCAGCAGCTTGGCCGGGGGGGTTGGATACAATGAGCAGTTCTTC. This gives the protein CASSLAGGVGYNEQFF.

This clonotype was detected ten times or more. The CDR3 loop is CSPGLAGLKTQYF. The CDR3 DNA is TGCAGTCCTGGGCTAGCGGGGCTAAAGACCCAGTACTTC. The J gene is TRBJ2-5, the V gene TRBV20-1, with 9 bases lining up with TRBD2. Germline V gives CDR1 DFQATT, CDR2 SNEGSKA (reference sequence). J gave up 6 bases and V 8 bases, and 10 bases lay outside the gene matches. The CDR3 spans 13 residues.

This clonotype was seen repeatedly, ten times or more. In DNA form, the CDR3 reads TGTGCCAGCAGCCGACGGACAGGGGGAAACGAGCAGTACGTC. Residues: CASSRRTGGNEQYV. V gene TRBV6-2 or TRBV6-3 combines with J gene TRBJ2-7, with 10 bases fitting TRBD1. V lost 6 bases, J lost 5 bases, and 7 bases stayed unmatched. Germline CDR1 and CDR2: MNHEY and SVGEGT. The CDR3 has 14 residues.

This clonotype was seen repeatedly, ten times or more. The V gene is TRBV24-1, the J gene TRBJ2-2, with D possibly called TRBD1 or TRBD2 (5 bases each). Germline V gives CDR1 KGHDR, CDR2 SFDVKD. The CDR3 covers 14 residues. Trimming shortened V by 8 bases and J by 0 bases, and 9 bases separated the two germline ends. The CDR3: CATMGETNTGELFF. CDR3 sequence (DNA): TGTGCCACCATGGGGGAGACGAACACCGGGGAGCTGTTTTTT.

This clonotype has only a few counts. The chain is built from TRBV7-2 and TRBJ1-2; no firm D call. The CDR3 runs to 13 residues. Between the trimmed V and J ends, which lost 3 bases and 1 base, there was a span of 6 bases. CDR1 and CDR2 from the germline V gene are SGHTA and FQGNSA. CDR3 sequence: CASSLSFNYGYTF. CDR3 DNA: TGTGCCAGCAGCTTGAGTTTTAACTATGGCTACACCTTC.

To note about this clonotype: The DNA is omitted, as the CDR3 cannot be located on it reliably, and the CDR3 follows TCRdb's listing. This chain joins TRBV12-2 and TRBJ2-7; the table assigns TRBD2, which was not confirmed against the DNA. TRBV12-2 counts as a pseudogene. Both ends counted, the CDR3 spans 21 residues. The CDR3 spells CASRLVGSGTTRTRSSYEQYF.

This clonotype appeared a few times. This chain joins TRBV14 and TRBJ2-2; 10 positions match TRBD2. Germline V CDR1 and CDR2: SGHDN, FVKESK. The CDR3 totals 17 residues. The trim removed 0 bases at V and 3 bases at J, leaving 4 bases unmatched. As DNA, the CDR3 is TGTGCCAGCAGCCAAGATGGGACTAGCGATTACACCGGGGAGCTGTTTTTT. The encoded protein is CASSQDGTSDYTGELFF.

The V call is TRBV28, the J call TRBJ1-5; 7 bases are shared with TRBD1. The CDR3 length is 14 residues. Trimming cost V 5 bases and J 4 bases; bases outside gene matches: 5. The germline V gene has CDR1 MDHEN and CDR2 SYDVKM. This chain's CDR3 is CASSPGTDNQPQHF. CDR3 nucleotides: TGTGCCAGCAGTCCCGGGACAGATAATCAGCCCCAGCATTTT.

This clonotype appeared a few times. V is TRBV6-1 and J is TRBJ2-3; the match to TRBD1 covers 8 bases. The germline V gene has CDR1 MNHNS and CDR2 SASEGT. The CDR3 sequence is 14 residues long. The V and J ends lost 5 bases and 4 bases, in that order; junction bases with no gene match: 5. This CDR3 is CASSKDRVADTQYF. The CDR3 nucleotides read TGTGCCAGCAGTAAGGACAGGGTGGCAGATACGCAGTATTTT.

This clonotype turned up a few times. The V and J genes are TRBV5-1 and TRBJ1-4; perhaps TRBD1 as D (5 bases). The CDR3 is 15 residues long. Germline CDR1 SGHRS, CDR2 YFSETQ. Trimming pared 4 bases from V and 0 bases from J, leaving 10 bases between. In DNA, the CDR3 is TGCGCCAGCAGCGGAGGGGTTGCAACTAATGAAAAACTGTTTTTT. Its protein product is CASSGGVATNEKLFF.

This clonotype was found a few times. J is TRBJ2-3 and V is TRBV7-2; D call uncertain. This CDR3 has 15 amino acids. V gave up 1 base and J gave up 1 base, with 9 bases separating them. CDR1 and CDR2 (germline): SGHTA, FQGNSA. The CDR3 reads CASSLGSRGTDTQYF. The DNA of the CDR3 is TGTGCCAGCAGCTTAGGTAGCAGAGGCACAGATACGCAGTATTTT.

The chain carries TRBV11-2 and TRBJ1-1, with TRBD1 matching over 9 bases. V was pared by 5 bases and J by 1 base, with 8 bases of the junction left unmatched. The CDR3 sequence is 16 residues long. Germline CDR1 reads SGHAT; CDR2 reads FQNNGV. CDR3 loop: CASSTYRGRSNTEAFF. The DNA of the CDR3 is TGTGCCAGCAGCACCTACAGGGGGCGATCGAACACTGAAGCTTTCTTT. Together with reference TRBV11-2 and TRBJ1-1, the CDR3 gives the full variable domain: EAGVAQSPRYKIIEKRQSVAFWCNPISGHATLYWYQQILGQGPKLLIQFQNNGVVDDSQLPKDRFSAERLKGVDSTLKIQPAKLEDSAVYLCASSTYRGRSNTEAFFGQGTRLTVV.

This clonotype was seen repeatedly, ten times or more. The chain links TRBV20-1 to TRBJ2-5, with TRBD2 matching 10 bases. The CDR3 sequence is 15 residues long. Per the germline V gene, CDR1 is DFQATT and CDR2 is SNEGSKA (reference sequence). V dropped 2 bases and J dropped 4; count of bases not matched to a gene: 7. This CDR3 reads CSARLPSSGGETQYF. For the CDR3, the DNA is TGCAGTGCTAGATTACCCTCTAGCGGGGGAGAGACCCAGTACTTC.

This clonotype was recorded at least ten times. The chain employs TRBV11-2 and TRBJ2-6; 7 nucleotides agree with TRBD1. V shed 3 bases and J 4 bases; nucleotides not matched to a gene: 9. Germline V CDR1 and CDR2: SGHAT, FQNNGV. This CDR3 region has 17 residues. The CDR3 coding sequence is TGTGCCAGCAGCTTGATACAGGGGACGCGCGGGGCCAACGTCCTGACTTTC. Its translation is CASSLIQGTRGANVLTF. The complete variable domain, with remaining parts taken from reference TRBV11-2 and TRBJ2-6, reads EAGVAQSPRYKIIEKRQSVAFWCNPISGHATLYWYQQILGQGPKLLIQFQNNGVVDDSQLPKDRFSAERLKGVDSTLKIQPAKLEDSAVYLCASSLIQGTRGANVLTFGAGSRLTVL.

The chain links TRBV7-2 to TRBJ2-7; D is possibly TRBD2 (6 bases). Germline V gives CDR1 SGHTA, CDR2 FQGNSA. Trimming left V 3 bases short and J 6 bases short, with 18 bases between. CDR3 length equals 15 residues. The CDR3 here is CASSFYYRLGGEQYF. DNA of the CDR3: TGTGCCAGCAGCTTTTACTACAGGCTGGGGGGCGAGCAGTACTTC.

Concerning this clonotype itself: This could be a read error, since a much larger clone is one nucleotide away. V usage is TRBV5-1 and J usage is TRBJ2-1; D is perhaps TRBD1 or TRBD2 (5 bases each). V lost 8 bases to trimming and J lost 9 bases, with 15 bases between them. The CDR3 runs to 12 residues. Per germline, CDR1 SGHRS and CDR2 YFSETQ. In DNA form, the CDR3 reads TGCGCCAGTTTCAGGGTAGAGGGTGAGCAGTTCTTC. Translating it yields CASFRVEGEQFF.